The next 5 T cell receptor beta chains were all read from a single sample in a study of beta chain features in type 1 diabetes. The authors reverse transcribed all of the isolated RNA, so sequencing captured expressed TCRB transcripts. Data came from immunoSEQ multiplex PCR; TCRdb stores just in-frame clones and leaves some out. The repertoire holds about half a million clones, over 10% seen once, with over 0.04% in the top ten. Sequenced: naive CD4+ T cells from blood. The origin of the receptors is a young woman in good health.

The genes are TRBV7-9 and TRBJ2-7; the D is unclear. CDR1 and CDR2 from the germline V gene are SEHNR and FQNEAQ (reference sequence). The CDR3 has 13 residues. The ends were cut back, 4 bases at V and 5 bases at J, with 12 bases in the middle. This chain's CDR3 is CASSSMAAHEQYV. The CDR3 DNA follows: TGTGCCAGCAGCTCCATGGCAGCCCACGAGCAGTACGTC.

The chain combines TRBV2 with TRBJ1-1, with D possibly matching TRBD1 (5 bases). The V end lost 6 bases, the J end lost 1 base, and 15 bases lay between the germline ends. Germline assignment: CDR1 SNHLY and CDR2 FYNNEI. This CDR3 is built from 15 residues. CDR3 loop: CASRPGLPTNTEAFF. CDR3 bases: TGTGCCAGCAGGCCAGGGCTCCCTACGAACACTGAAGCTTTCTTT.

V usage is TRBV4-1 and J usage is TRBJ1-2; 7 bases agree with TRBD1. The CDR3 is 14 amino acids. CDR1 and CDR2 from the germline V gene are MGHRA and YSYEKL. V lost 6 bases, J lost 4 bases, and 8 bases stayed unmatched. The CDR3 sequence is CASRPTGSGYGYTF. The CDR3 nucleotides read TGCGCCAGCAGACCGACAGGGAGCGGCTATGGCTACACCTTC.

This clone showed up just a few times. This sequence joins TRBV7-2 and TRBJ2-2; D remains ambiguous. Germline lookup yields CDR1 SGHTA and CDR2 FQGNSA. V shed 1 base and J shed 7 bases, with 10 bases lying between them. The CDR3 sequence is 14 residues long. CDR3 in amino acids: CASSLVREVGELFF. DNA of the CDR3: TGTGCCAGCAGCTTAGTAAGGGAAGTCGGGGAGCTGTTTTTT.

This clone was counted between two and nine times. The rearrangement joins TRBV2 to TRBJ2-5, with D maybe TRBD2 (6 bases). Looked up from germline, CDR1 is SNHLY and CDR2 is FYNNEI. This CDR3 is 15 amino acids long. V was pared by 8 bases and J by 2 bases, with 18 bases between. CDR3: CASQPRTTPQETQYF. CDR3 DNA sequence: TGTGCCAGCCAACCTCGGACTACGCCTCAAGAGACCCAGTACTTC.